This TCR beta chain came from a study of human T cells and chemical hapten exposure (dated by TCRdb to about 2021). For context, the study as a whole: For sensitization, 2% DPC in acetone was applied to an approximately 2 cm by approximately 2 cm area of upper inner arm skin. Alopecia areata with under or over 50% scalp involvement, alopecia totalis and alopecia universalis were represented in the patient cohort, which was mostly female. Libraries were combined into a pool for sequencing, and differences in TCR yield between samples came mainly from small differences in library volumes within the pool. Throughout the study period of 20 to 30 weeks, patients also received therapeutic DPC doses to the scalp every week. Peripheral blood TCR repertoire changes were tracked in vivo in alopecia patients during primary and secondary sensitization to the hapten diphenylcyclopropenone (DPC). Blood samples were taken from patients before sensitization (week 0) and then at 2, 6 and about 24 weeks after DPC sensitization. Patch tests used Finn chambers with 0.01% DPC on the upper back, scored after 6 days by International Contact Dermatitis Research Group standards. For TCR sequencing, blood came from 25 to 35 alopecia patients at anywhere from one to four time points (pre-sensitization, 2, 6 and 24 weeks).

This sample's time point label indicates: patch test 1, 2 weeks after DPC sensitization. According to the study, the label for this sample's treatment or condition signals: therapeutic diphenylcyclopropenone sensitization with weekly scalp DPC. At each patch-test visit, blood was drawn before the patch test was applied. To be eligible, patients had to be aged 18 to 70, diagnosed with alopecia and judged suitable for DPC therapy, while pregnant patients were excluded. Total RNA was isolated from unfractionated whole blood collected in Tempus Blood RNA tubes. The paper's findings and limits, for the study overall: Because every patient had alopecia, a presumed autoimmune disease, the patients' immune response might differ from that of healthy individuals. The number of PT1 expanded TCRs positively correlated with patch test score, significant at thresholds 8, 16 and 32 but not 4. DPC sensitization did not change the number of TCRs with a frequency above 1 in 1000, and there was no evidence of changes in global repertoire structure. Repeated subsampling changed both the strength of the expansion versus patch-test correlation and the threshold at which the correlation became significant. Expanded TCRs formed significantly more large CDR3 similarity clusters than pre-sensitization or healthy control sets, consistent with antigen-driven responses.

Clipping removes 2 bases from V and 5 bases from J, with 16 as the unmatched junction base count. From its cysteine to its phenylalanine, the CDR3 spans 18 amino acids. Only CDR3 DNA remains: 54 bases, in frame from the first base. Reading the germline V gene gives CDR1 SGHTA and CDR2 FQGNSA. This clonotype was seen a few times. This clone's antigen is unknown. The record has no base qualities; no much larger clone is one base away. The library was produced with RACE. These reads were obtained on a NextSeq 500. Library preparation attached unique molecular identifiers to individual cDNA molecules for quantitative, reproducible TCR counting. Each blood RNA sample was used to sequence both TCR alpha and TCR beta chains. Turning to the authors' computational methods: The median number of TCRs per sample was 95,638, ranging from about 23,224 to 750,000. V, J and CDR3 annotation of the TCR reads was performed with the Decombinator software suite. For PS versus PT1 abundance plots, all samples were subsampled to the same number of TCRs (28,000). TCRs were defined as expanded if absent before sensitization and observed at least eight times at the 2-week time point. In TCRdb, the public reads were trimmed at Q25 with fastp and aligned with MiXCR, with productive beta chains retained. Here each entry gathers all rows of one CDR3 protein and keeps the most common genes and DNA. These V and J calls rely on TCRdb rather than the paper's analysis. This sample lists 150,000 to 200,000 distinct CDR3 sequences; more than 20% were detected once. The top ten clonotypes cover approximately 6.4% of the sample.

This receptor was obtained from a woman aged 45-59 years with alopecia areata. Some clones in this sample may be carry-over from other donors' samples. The source material was whole blood, sampled in connection with sensitization to the hapten diphenylcyclopropenone (DPC). The sequence is built from TRBV7-2 and TRBJ2-5; a stretch of 8 junction bases matches TRBD1. The CDR3 here reads CASSLRHRGMMKEETQYF. Here is the DNA: TGTGCCAGCAGCTTACGCCACAGGGGGATGATGAAGGAGGAGACCCAGTACTTC.